One and the same sample provided the 11 T cell receptor beta chains below, sequenced in a study of blood T cell repertoires in COVID-19. Produced via immunoSEQ multiplex PCR; TCRdb's table is partial and in-frame only. This table holds about 21,000 clones, around 90% found once. The specimen was peripheral blood. Receptor source: a man aged 65 to 85 with active COVID-19.

This clone was seen just once. CDR3 DNA sequence: TGTGCCAGCAGCTTAGGGCGACTAGCGGGAGAGGATACGCAGTATTTT. This sequence encodes CASSLGRLAGEDTQYF. The V and J genes are TRBV11-3 and TRBJ2-3; TRBD2 matches 12 bases. This CDR3 comprises 16 residues. The V segment lost 1 base and the J segment 6 bases; nucleotides outside the gene matches: 5. Germline-derived CDR1 and CDR2 are SGHNT and YENEEA.

The V gene is TRBV2, the J gene TRBJ2-7, with D unclear. CDR1 and CDR2 (germline): SNHLY, FYNNEI. V shed 5 bases and J shed 2 bases, with 4 bases lying between them. This CDR3 spans 11 amino acids. CDR3 DNA: TGTGCCAGCAGTCAGACCTACGAGCAGTACTTC. It translates to CASSQTYEQYF.

The V gene is TRBV29-1, the J gene TRBJ2-3; TRBD2 aligns across 8 bases. Per germline, CDR1 SQVTM and CDR2 ANQGSEA. V trimming: 7 bases; J trimming: 2 bases; junction bases outside the gene matches: 11. This CDR3 region has 15 residues. The CDR3 nucleotides are TGCAGCGCCGGGGGGGCAGGGGACCTCACAGATACGCAGTATTTT. It encodes CSAGGAGDLTDTQYF.

This clone has a single count. The gene calls are TRBV19 and TRBJ2-6, with TRBD1 matching 7 bases. The CDR3 consists of 16 residues. J gave up 2 bases and V 7 bases, and 8 bases lay outside the gene matches. Looked up from germline, CDR1 is LNHDA and CDR2 is SQIVND (reference sequence). The CDR3 nucleotides read TGTGCCAGTAACCCGACAGGGCACCCTGGGGCCAACGTCCTGACTTTC. It specifies CASNPTGHPGANVLTF.

V gene TRBV28 combines with J gene TRBJ1-1; 7 bases line up with TRBD1. The CDR3 is 13 amino acids. The germline gives CDR1 MDHEN, CDR2 SYDVKM. With 8 bases clipped from V and 6 bases from J, the junction kept 9 bases outside the gene matches. The CDR3: CASGSGQPPEAFF. The CDR3 coding sequence is TGTGCCAGCGGTTCGGGACAGCCCCCTGAAGCTTTCTTT.

Remarks on this clone: At one end, the junction sequence differs from germline, possibly due to a read error. The chain carries TRBV5-4 and TRBJ1-1; perhaps TRBD1 as D (5 bases). Germline V gene data show CDR1 as SGHNT and CDR2 as YYREEE (reference sequence). The CDR3 contains 15 residues. CDR3 DNA: TGTGCCAGCAGTTTGGAACTGACCGGGGGCACTGAAGCTTTCTTT. Translation: CASSLELTGGTEAFF.

This clone was picked up one time. The rearrangement joins TRBV3-1 (or the pseudogene TRBV3-2) to TRBJ2-3, with 15 bases identical to TRBD2. Germline values: CDR1 LGHDT, CDR2 YNNKEL (reference sequence). Trimming took 6 bases from V and 4 from J; bases not matched to a gene: 5. The CDR3 contains 16 residues. The CDR3 spells CASSPRTSGGADTQYF. CDR3 sequence (DNA): TGTGCCAGCAGTCCCCGGACTAGCGGGGGGGCAGATACGCAGTATTTT.

The rearrangement links TRBV7-9 to TRBJ2-3; 7 bases map to TRBD2. The CDR3 is 16 amino acids. With 5 bases clipped from V and 0 bases from J, the junction kept 8 bases outside the gene matches. CDR1 is SEHNR and CDR2 is FQNEAQ in the germline V gene (reference sequence). The CDR3 DNA is TGTGCCAGCAGCCCCTCTAGCGGACCTAGCACAGATACGCAGTATTTT. Protein sequence: CASSPSSGPSTDTQYF.

The J gene is TRBJ2-7, the V gene TRBV15; perhaps TRBD1 as D (6 bases). The CDR3 has 15 residues. Trimming pared 3 bases from V and 3 bases from J, leaving 15 bases between. From germline, CDR1 is LNHNV and CDR2 YYDKDF (reference sequence). CDR3 sequence reads: CATSRGATTLYEQYF. CDR3 DNA: TGTGCCACCAGCAGGGGGGCCACGACCCTCTACGAGCAGTACTTC.

The chain links TRBV7-2 to TRBJ2-1; TRBD1 agrees at 8 bases. Per the germline V gene, CDR1 is SGHTA and CDR2 is FQGNSA. V was pared by 4 bases and J by 7 bases, with 9 bases of the junction left unmatched. The CDR3 runs to 15 residues. The DNA of the CDR3 is TGTGCCAGCAGCTCCTACCAGGGGGCGAGTAATGAGCAGTTCTTC. It encodes CASSSYQGASNEQFF.

The chain carries TRBV6-6 and TRBJ1-3; 9 nucleotides align to TRBD1. CDR1 is MNHNY, CDR2 SVGAGI, per germline (reference sequence). V was pared by 6 bases and J by 3 bases, with 6 bases of the junction left unmatched. This CDR3 region has 15 residues. The CDR3 spells CASRRGQGNGNTIYF. The CDR3 DNA is TGTGCCAGCAGACGCGGACAGGGGAATGGAAACACCATATATTTT.